These T cell receptor beta chains were read from a single sample in a study of regulatory T cells in long-lasting Graves disease. TCRdb processed the multiplex PCR reads anew with MiXCR; each CDR3 protein has one entry. The data contain roughly 610,000 distinct CDR3 sequences, 15% to 20% of them singletons. These sequences were also reported in another study, on T cells in Graves' hyperthyroidism and ophthalmopathy.

The sample in question was peripheral blood mononuclear cells (PBMCs), obtained at new diagnosis, from a patient treated with antithyroid drugs. The source of these receptors is a woman aged 30 to 39 with Graves disease. The CDR3 runs from the conserved cysteine through the conserved F or W. Each record gives: D gene, clone size, J gene, V gene, CDR3 protein, CDR3 DNA. A D gene is named only where the DNA matches it firmly. Size values are once, few and many counts, or a class for expanded clones, and some rows have none.

d_gene: .
abundance: many
j_gene: TRBJ1-5
v_gene: TRBV6-1
CDR3aa: CASRNTINQPQHF
CDR3nt: TGTGCCAGCAGAAACACCATCAATCAGCCCCAGCATTTT

d_gene: .
abundance: few
j_gene: TRBJ2-1
v_gene: TRBV3-1
CDR3aa: CASSQAYLLEQFF
CDR3nt: TGTGCCAGCAGCCAAGCTTACCTACTTGAGCAGTTCTTC

d_gene: .
abundance: few
j_gene: TRBJ2-3
v_gene: TRBV20-1
CDR3aa: CSARQLRRVFSTDTQYF
CDR3nt: TGCAGTGCTCGCCAGCTTAGGAGGGTGTTCAGCACAGATACGCAGTATTTT

d_gene: .
abundance: many
j_gene: TRBJ2-3
v_gene: TRBV29-1
CDR3aa: CSVDEVFGARLTDTQYF
CDR3nt: TGCAGCGTCGACGAGGTTTTTGGGGCCCGGCTGACAGATACGCAGTATTTT

d_gene: .
abundance: many
j_gene: TRBJ2-1
v_gene: TRBV7-2
CDR3aa: CASSLERDSNLYNEQFF
CDR3nt: TGTGCCAGCAGCTTAGAACGGGACTCCAATTTATACAATGAGCAGTTCTTC

d_gene: TRBD2
abundance: few
j_gene: TRBJ2-7
v_gene: TRBV6-2/TRBV6-3
CDR3aa: CASSSPGASGTSEQYF
CDR3nt: TGTGCCAGCAGTTCCCCAGGGGCTAGCGGGACATCGGAGCAGTACTTC

d_gene: TRBD1
abundance: many
j_gene: TRBJ1-2
v_gene: TRBV6-5
CDR3aa: CASSYSQEGAASYTF
CDR3nt: TGTGCCAGCAGTTACTCCCAGGAGGGGGCGGCCAGCTACACCTTC

d_gene: .
abundance: few
j_gene: TRBJ2-2
v_gene: TRBV2
CDR3aa: CASRAHGLSGELFF
CDR3nt: TGTGCCAGCAGGGCCCACGGGCTCTCCGGGGAGCTGTTTTTT

d_gene: TRBD1
abundance: many
j_gene: TRBJ1-1
v_gene: TRBV28
CDR3aa: CASSRLETGAATEAFF
CDR3nt: TGTGCCAGCAGTCGATTAGAGACAGGGGCGGCCACTGAAGCTTTCTTT

d_gene: TRBD2
abundance: .
j_gene: TRBJ2-1
v_gene: TRBV9
CDR3aa: CASSALTSGYNEQFF
CDR3nt: TGTGCCAGCAGCGCTCTGACTAGCGGATACAATGAGCAGTTCTTC

d_gene: TRBD2
abundance: .
j_gene: TRBJ2-3
v_gene: TRBV9
CDR3aa: CASSVASGTVGDTQYF
CDR3nt: TGTGCCAGCAGCGTGGCTAGCGGGACAGTGGGAGATACGCAGTATTTT

d_gene: TRBD1
abundance: .
j_gene: TRBJ2-7
v_gene: TRBV28
CDR3aa: CASSFWTGSSYEQYF
CDR3nt: TGTGCCAGCAGTTTCTGGACAGGGAGCTCCTACGAGCAGTACTTC

d_gene: .
abundance: few
j_gene: TRBJ2-7
v_gene: TRBV14
CDR3aa: CASSQDVTSSYEQYF
CDR3nt: TGTGCCAGCAGCCAAGATGTCACTTCCTCCTACGAGCAGTACTTC

d_gene: .
abundance: few
j_gene: TRBJ1-1
v_gene: TRBV13
CDR3aa: CASSLGPGWTTEAFF
CDR3nt: TGTGCCAGCTCCCTCGGGCCAGGGTGGACCACTGAAGCTTTCTTT

d_gene: TRBD2
abundance: .
j_gene: TRBJ2-3
v_gene: TRBV20-1
CDR3aa: CSARSSGRSSDTQYF
CDR3nt: TGCAGTGCTAGATCTAGCGGGAGAAGCTCAGATACGCAGTATTTT

d_gene: TRBD2
abundance: many
j_gene: TRBJ2-1
v_gene: TRBV3-1
CDR3aa: CASMGGRNSYNEQFF
CDR3nt: TGTGCCAGCATGGGCGGGAGGAACTCTTACAATGAGCAGTTCTTC

d_gene: .
abundance: few
j_gene: TRBJ2-5
v_gene: TRBV7-2
CDR3aa: CASTGAMRRETQYF
CDR3nt: TGTGCCAGCACCGGGGCTATGCGGCGAGAGACCCAGTACTTC

d_gene: .
abundance: many
j_gene: TRBJ2-2
v_gene: TRBV5-8
CDR3aa: CASSLRGSGELFF
CDR3nt: TGTGCCAGCAGCTTACGGGGGTCCGGGGAGCTGTTTTTT

d_gene: .
abundance: many
j_gene: TRBJ2-5
v_gene: TRBV20-1
CDR3aa: CSARVRTQETQYF
CDR3nt: TGCAGTGCCCGCGTCCGGACCCAAGAGACCCAGTACTTC

d_gene: TRBD2
abundance: many
j_gene: TRBJ2-2
v_gene: TRBV2
CDR3aa: CASSLLAGGNTGELFF
CDR3nt: TGTGCCAGCAGCTTACTAGCGGGAGGGAACACCGGGGAGCTGTTTTTT

d_gene: .
abundance: many
j_gene: TRBJ1-1
v_gene: TRBV12-3/TRBV12-4
CDR3aa: CASSSVPMNTEAFF
CDR3nt: TGTGCCAGCAGTTCTGTACCTATGAACACTGAAGCTTTCTTT

d_gene: .
abundance: .
j_gene: TRBJ2-3
v_gene: TRBV12-3/TRBV12-4
CDR3aa: CASSFTGVSTDTQYF
CDR3nt: TGTGCCAGCAGTTTTACGGGAGTTAGCACAGATACGCAGTATTTT

d_gene: TRBD1
abundance: .
j_gene: TRBJ1-2
v_gene: TRBV4-1
CDR3aa: CASSQANQGTGGYTF
CDR3nt: TGCGCCAGCAGCCAAGCCAATCAGGGGACAGGGGGCTACACCTTC

d_gene: TRBD2
abundance: many
j_gene: TRBJ2-5
v_gene: TRBV27
CDR3aa: CASSLRLLAGETQYF
CDR3nt: TGTGCCAGCAGTTTACGCCTACTAGCGGGAGAGACCCAGTACTTC

d_gene: TRBD1
abundance: .
j_gene: TRBJ1-4
v_gene: TRBV6-1
CDR3aa: CASSEVMGQGELFF
CDR3nt: TGTGCCAGCAGTGAAGTGATGGGACAGGGTGAACTGTTTTTT

d_gene: TRBD1
abundance: .
j_gene: TRBJ2-1
v_gene: TRBV29-1
CDR3aa: CSWARTGIINEQFF
CDR3nt: TGCAGTTGGGCTAGGACAGGGATTATCAATGAGCAGTTCTTC

d_gene: .
abundance: many
j_gene: TRBJ1-1
v_gene: TRBV3-1
CDR3aa: CASSRWQMNTEAFF
CDR3nt: TGTGCCAGCAGCCGGTGGCAGATGAACACTGAAGCTTTCTTT

d_gene: .
abundance: few
j_gene: TRBJ1-1
v_gene: TRBV29-1
CDR3aa: CSVQGNTEAFF
CDR3nt: TGCAGCGTTCAGGGGAACACTGAAGCTTTCTTT

d_gene: .
abundance: many
j_gene: TRBJ1-4
v_gene: TRBV10-3
CDR3aa: CAIGQSVNEKLFF
CDR3nt: TGTGCCATTGGCCAAAGCGTTAATGAAAAACTGTTTTTT

d_gene: .
abundance: .
j_gene: TRBJ1-5
v_gene: TRBV19
CDR3aa: CASSILGGRRYSNQPQHF
CDR3nt: TGTGCCAGTAGTATCCTCGGAGGCAGGAGATATAGCAATCAGCCCCAGCATTTT

d_gene: .
abundance: .
j_gene: TRBJ2-5
v_gene: TRBV24-1
CDR3aa: CATSRGSDQETQYF
CDR3nt: TGTGCCACCAGTCGAGGGTCGGACCAAGAGACCCAGTACTTC

d_gene: TRBD2
abundance: .
j_gene: TRBJ2-1
v_gene: TRBV20-1
CDR3aa: CSARDGTSGRLRAYNEQFF
CDR3nt: TGCAGTGCTAGAGATGGGACTAGCGGGAGGTTAAGGGCCTACAATGAGCAGTTCTTC

d_gene: .
abundance: .
j_gene: TRBJ1-2
v_gene: TRBV30
CDR3aa: CAWATREGDGYTF
CDR3nt: TGTGCCTGGGCTACTCGGGAGGGGGATGGCTACACCTTC

d_gene: .
abundance: .
j_gene: TRBJ2-4
v_gene: TRBV20-1
CDR3aa: CSAGHTSPAKNIQYF
CDR3nt: TGCAGTGCTGGCCATACATCTCCGGCCAAAAACATTCAGTACTTC

d_gene: .
abundance: .
j_gene: TRBJ2-5
v_gene: TRBV6-2/TRBV6-3
CDR3aa: CASRQPGWYQETQYF
CDR3nt: TGTGCCAGCAGGCAGCCGGGTTGGTACCAAGAGACCCAGTACTTC

d_gene: TRBD2
abundance: many
j_gene: TRBJ2-1
v_gene: TRBV28
CDR3aa: CASSTLGGTSGRNEQFF
CDR3nt: TGTGCCAGCAGCACGCTCGGGGGGACTAGCGGGAGGAATGAGCAGTTCTTC

d_gene: .
abundance: .
j_gene: TRBJ1-1
v_gene: TRBV6-1
CDR3aa: CASSREVNTEAFF
CDR3nt: TGTGCCAGCAGTAGAGAAGTGAACACTGAAGCTTTCTTT

d_gene: .
abundance: many
j_gene: TRBJ2-5
v_gene: TRBV20-1
CDR3aa: CSASDRNQETQYF
CDR3nt: TGCAGTGCCTCCGACCGAAACCAAGAGACCCAGTACTTC

d_gene: .
abundance: few
j_gene: TRBJ1-5
v_gene: TRBV7-2
CDR3aa: CASSLASGQINQPQHF
CDR3nt: TGTGCCAGCAGCTTAGCGTCCGGACAGATCAATCAGCCCCAGCATTTT

d_gene: TRBD2
abundance: .
j_gene: TRBJ2-5
v_gene: TRBV15
CDR3aa: CATQRGESETQYF
CDR3nt: TGTGCCACCCAGCGGGGGGAATCAGAGACCCAGTACTTC